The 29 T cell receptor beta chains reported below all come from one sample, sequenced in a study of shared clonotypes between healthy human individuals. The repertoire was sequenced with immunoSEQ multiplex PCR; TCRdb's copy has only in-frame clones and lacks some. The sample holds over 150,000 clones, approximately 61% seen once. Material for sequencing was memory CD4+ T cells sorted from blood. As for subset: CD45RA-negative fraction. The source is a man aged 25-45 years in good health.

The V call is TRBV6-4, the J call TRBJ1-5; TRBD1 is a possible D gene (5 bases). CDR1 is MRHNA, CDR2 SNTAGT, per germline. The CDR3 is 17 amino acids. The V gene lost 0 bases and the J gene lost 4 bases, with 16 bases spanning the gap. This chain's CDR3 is CASSDSLKRGGNQPQHF. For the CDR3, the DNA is TGTGCCAGCAGTGACTCGCTAAAGAGGGGCGGGAATCAGCCCCAGCATTTT.

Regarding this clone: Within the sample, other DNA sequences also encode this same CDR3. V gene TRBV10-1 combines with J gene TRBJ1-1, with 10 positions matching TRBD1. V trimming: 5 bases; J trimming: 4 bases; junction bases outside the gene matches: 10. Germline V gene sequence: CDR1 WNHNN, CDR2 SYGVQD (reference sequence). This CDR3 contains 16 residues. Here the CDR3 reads CASSYLRDRGPTEAFF. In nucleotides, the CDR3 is TGCGCCAGCAGTTACCTTCGGGACAGGGGTCCCACTGAAGCTTTCTTT.

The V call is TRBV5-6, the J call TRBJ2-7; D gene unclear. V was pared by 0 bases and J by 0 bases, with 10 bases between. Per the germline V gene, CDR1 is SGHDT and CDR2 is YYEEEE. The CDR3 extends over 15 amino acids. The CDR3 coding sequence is TGTGCCAGCAGCTTGGGGATAACCCGCTCCTACGAGCAGTACTTC. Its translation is CASSLGITRSYEQYF.

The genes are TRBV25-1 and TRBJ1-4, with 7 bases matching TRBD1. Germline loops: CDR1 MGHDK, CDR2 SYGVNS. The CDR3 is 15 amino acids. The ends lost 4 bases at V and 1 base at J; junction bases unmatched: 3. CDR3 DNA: TGTGCCAGCAGTGTAAACAGGGGAACTAATGAAAAACTGTTTTTT. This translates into CASSVNRGTNEKLFF.

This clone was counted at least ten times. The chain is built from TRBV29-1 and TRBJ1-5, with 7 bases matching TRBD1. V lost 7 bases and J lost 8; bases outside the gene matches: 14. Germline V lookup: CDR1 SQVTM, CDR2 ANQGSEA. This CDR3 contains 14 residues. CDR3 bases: TGCAGCGCCCAGGTTAACAGGGGATCGGAGCCCCAGCATTTT. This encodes CSAQVNRGSEPQHF.

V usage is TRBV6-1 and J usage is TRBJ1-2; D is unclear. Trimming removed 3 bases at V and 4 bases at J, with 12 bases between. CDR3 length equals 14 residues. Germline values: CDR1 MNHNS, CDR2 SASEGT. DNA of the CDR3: TGTGCCAGCAGTGATTACGGCGGACCCTATGGCTACACCTTC. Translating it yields CASSDYGGPYGYTF.

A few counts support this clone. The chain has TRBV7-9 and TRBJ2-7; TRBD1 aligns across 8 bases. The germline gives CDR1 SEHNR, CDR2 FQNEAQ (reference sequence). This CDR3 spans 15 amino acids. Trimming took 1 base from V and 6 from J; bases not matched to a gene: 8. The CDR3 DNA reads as TGTGCCAGCAGCTTAGAAGGACAGGGATCCGTCGAGCAGTACTTC. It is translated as CASSLEGQGSVEQYF.

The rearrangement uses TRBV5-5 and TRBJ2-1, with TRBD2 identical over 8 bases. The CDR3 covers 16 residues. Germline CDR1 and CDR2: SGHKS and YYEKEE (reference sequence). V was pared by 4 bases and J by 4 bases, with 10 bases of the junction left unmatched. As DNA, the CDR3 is TGTGCCAGCAGCGCCCAGGTAGGCGGGAGGTACAATGAGCAGTTCTTC. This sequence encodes CASSAQVGGRYNEQFF.

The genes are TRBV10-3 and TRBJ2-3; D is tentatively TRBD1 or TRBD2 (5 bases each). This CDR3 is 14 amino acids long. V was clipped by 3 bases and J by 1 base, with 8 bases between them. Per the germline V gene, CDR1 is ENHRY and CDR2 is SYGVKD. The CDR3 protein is CAISDQGGTDTQYF. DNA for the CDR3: TGTGCCATCAGTGACCAGGGAGGCACAGATACGCAGTATTTT.

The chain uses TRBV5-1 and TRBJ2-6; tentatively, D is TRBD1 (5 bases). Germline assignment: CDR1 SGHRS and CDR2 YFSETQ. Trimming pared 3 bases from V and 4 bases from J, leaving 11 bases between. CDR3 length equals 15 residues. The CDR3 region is CASSSQGTGANVLTF. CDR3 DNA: TGCGCCAGCAGCTCTCAGGGTACCGGGGCCAACGTCCTGACTTTC.

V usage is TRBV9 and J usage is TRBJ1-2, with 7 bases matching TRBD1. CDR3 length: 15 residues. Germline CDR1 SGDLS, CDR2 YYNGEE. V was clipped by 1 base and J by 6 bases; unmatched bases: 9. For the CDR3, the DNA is TGTGCCAGCAGCGTAACTGACAGGGCACAGCATGGCTACACCTTC. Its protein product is CASSVTDRAQHGYTF.

Here the CDR3 reads CASSQEAGARNYVEQFF. CDR3 sequence (DNA): TGTGCCAGCAGCCAAGAGGCAGGGGCGCGAAATTATGTTGAGCAGTTCTTC. The chain uses TRBV14 and TRBJ2-1, with a tentative D call TRBD1 (6 bases). The V gene's germline CDR1 is SGHDN and CDR2 FVKESK. V was shortened by 0 bases and J by 9 bases, with 21 bases between the two germline ends. This CDR3 comprises 17 residues.

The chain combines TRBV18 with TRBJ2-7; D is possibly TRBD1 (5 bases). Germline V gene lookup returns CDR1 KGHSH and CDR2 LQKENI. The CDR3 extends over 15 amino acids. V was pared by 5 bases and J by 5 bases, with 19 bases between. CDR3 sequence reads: CASSGSRVGSNEQYF. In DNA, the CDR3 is TGTGCCAGCTCAGGTTCCAGGGTCGGATCCAACGAGCAGTACTTC.

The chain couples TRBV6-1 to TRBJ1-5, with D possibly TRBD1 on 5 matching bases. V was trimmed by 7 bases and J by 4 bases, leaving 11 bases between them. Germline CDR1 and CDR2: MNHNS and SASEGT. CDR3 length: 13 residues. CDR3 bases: TGTGCCAGCAACCTCGACAGAAATCAGCCCCAGCATTTT. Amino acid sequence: CASNLDRNQPQHF.

CDR3 sequence (DNA): TGTGCCAGCAGTTTAATCGGTACTAGGTCCCACGAGCAGTACTTC. Protein sequence: CASSLIGTRSHEQYF. The chain couples TRBV27 to TRBJ2-7; D might be TRBD2 (5 bases). With 2 bases removed from V and 5 bases from J, the gap between germline ends came to 16 bases. Germline V lookup: CDR1 MNHEY, CDR2 SMNVEV (reference sequence). The length of the CDR3 is 15 residues.

CDR3 region: CASSPLGAGETQYF. CDR3 DNA sequence: TGTGCCAGCAGTCCTCTCGGGGCAGGAGAGACCCAGTACTTC. V gene TRBV6-1 combines with J gene TRBJ2-5; D could derive from TRBD1 or TRBD2 (5 bases each). V lost 5 bases to trimming and J lost 4 bases, with 14 bases between them. There are 14 residues in the CDR3. Germline CDR1 is MNHNS and CDR2 is SASEGT.

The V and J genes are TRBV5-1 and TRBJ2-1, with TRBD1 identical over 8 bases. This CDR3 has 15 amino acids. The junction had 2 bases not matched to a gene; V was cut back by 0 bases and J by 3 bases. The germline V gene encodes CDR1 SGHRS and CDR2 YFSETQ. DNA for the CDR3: TGCGCCAGCAGCTTGGGGGGGACAGGCTACAATGAGCAGTTCTTC. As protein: CASSLGGTGYNEQFF.

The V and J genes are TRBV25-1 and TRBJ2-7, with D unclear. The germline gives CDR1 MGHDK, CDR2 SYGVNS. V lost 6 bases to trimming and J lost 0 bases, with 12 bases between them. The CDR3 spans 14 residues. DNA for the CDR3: TGTGCCAGCAGCCCGCGTTTCAGCTCCTACGAGCAGTACTTC. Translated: CASSPRFSSYEQYF.

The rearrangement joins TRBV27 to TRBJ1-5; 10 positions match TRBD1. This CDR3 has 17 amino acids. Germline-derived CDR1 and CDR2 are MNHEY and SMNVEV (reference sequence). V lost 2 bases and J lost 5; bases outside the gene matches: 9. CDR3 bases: TGTGCCAGCAGTTTACTTGGACAGGGGGTCGGGGATCAGCCCCAGCATTTT. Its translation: CASSLLGQGVGDQPQHF.

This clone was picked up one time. CDR3 sequence reads: CASMMREGLYEQYF. For the CDR3, the DNA is TGTGCCAGCATGATGCGGGAGGGCCTCTACGAGCAGTACTTC. This chain uses TRBV6-5 with TRBJ2-7, with 9 bases lining up with TRBD2. The germline V gene encodes CDR1 MNHEY and CDR2 SVGAGI. The CDR3 is 14 amino acids. Losses at the gene ends were 7 bases for V and 3 bases for J; bases not matched to a gene: 7.

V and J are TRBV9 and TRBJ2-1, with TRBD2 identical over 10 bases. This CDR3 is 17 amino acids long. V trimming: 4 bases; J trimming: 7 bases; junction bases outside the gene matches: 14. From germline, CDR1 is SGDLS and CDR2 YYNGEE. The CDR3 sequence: CASSIHPSGRAGNEQFF. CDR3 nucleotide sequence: TGTGCCAGCAGCATCCATCCGAGCGGGAGGGCCGGGAATGAGCAGTTCTTC.

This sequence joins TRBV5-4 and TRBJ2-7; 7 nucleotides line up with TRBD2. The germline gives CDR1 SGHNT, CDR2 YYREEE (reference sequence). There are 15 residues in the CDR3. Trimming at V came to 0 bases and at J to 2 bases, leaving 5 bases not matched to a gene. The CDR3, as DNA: TGTGCCAGCAGCTTGGAATCGGGAGGTACCTACGAGCAGTACTTC. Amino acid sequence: CASSLESGGTYEQYF.

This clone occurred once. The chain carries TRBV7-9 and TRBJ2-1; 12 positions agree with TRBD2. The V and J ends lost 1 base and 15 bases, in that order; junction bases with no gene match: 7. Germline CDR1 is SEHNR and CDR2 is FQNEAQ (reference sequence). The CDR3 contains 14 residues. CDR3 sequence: CASSLEGGLAGWFF. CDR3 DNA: TGTGCCAGCAGCTTAGAAGGGGGACTAGCGGGTTGGTTCTTC.

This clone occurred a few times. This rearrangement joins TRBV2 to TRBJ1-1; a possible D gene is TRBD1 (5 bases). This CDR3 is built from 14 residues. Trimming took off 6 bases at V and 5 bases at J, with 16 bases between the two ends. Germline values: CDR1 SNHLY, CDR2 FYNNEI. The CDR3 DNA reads TGTGCCAGCAGCTCATTGCAGGGCCAGACTGAAGCTTTCTTT. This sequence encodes CASSSLQGQTEAFF.

This CDR3 reads CASTKQGLAGVETQYF. CDR3 in DNA: TGTGCCAGCACCAAACAAGGACTAGCGGGAGTGGAGACCCAGTACTTC. The rearrangement joins TRBV7-2 to TRBJ2-5, with TRBD2 matching 13 bases. CDR3 length: 16 amino acids. Germline V gene sequence: CDR1 SGHTA, CDR2 FQGNSA. V trimming: 7 bases; J trimming: 5 bases; junction bases outside the gene matches: 10.

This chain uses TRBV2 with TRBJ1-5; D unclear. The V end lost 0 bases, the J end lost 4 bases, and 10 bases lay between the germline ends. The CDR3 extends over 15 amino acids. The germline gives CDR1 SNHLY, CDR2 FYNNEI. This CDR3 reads CASSEARAENQPQHF. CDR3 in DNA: TGTGCCAGCAGTGAAGCGCGGGCAGAAAATCAGCCCCAGCATTTT.

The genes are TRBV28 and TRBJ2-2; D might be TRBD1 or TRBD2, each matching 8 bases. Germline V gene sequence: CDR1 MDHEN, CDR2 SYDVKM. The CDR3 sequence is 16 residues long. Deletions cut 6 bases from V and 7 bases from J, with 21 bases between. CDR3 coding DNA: TGTGCCAGCAGCGCGGGGGGCAGGGGGCAGAGCGGGGAGCTGTTTTTT. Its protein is CASSAGGRGQSGELFF.

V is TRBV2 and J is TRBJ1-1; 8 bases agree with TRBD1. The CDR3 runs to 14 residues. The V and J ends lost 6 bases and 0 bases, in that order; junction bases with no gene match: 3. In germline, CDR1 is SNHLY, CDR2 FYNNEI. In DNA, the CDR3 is TGTGCCAGCAGAACGGGACAGGTGAACACTGAAGCTTTCTTT. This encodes CASRTGQVNTEAFF. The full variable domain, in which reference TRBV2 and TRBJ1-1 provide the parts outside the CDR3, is EPEVTQTPSHQVTQMGQEVILRCVPISNHLYFYWYRQILGQKVEFLVSFYNNEISEKSEIFDDQFSVERPDGSNFTLKIRSTKLEDSAMYFCASRTGQVNTEAFFGQGTRLTVV.

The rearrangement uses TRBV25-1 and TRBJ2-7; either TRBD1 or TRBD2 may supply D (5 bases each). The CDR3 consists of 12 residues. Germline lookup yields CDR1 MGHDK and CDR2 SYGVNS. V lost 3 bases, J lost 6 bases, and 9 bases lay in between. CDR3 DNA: TGTGCCAGCAGTGAGAGGGGTCGCGAGCAGTACTTC. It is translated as CASSERGREQYF.